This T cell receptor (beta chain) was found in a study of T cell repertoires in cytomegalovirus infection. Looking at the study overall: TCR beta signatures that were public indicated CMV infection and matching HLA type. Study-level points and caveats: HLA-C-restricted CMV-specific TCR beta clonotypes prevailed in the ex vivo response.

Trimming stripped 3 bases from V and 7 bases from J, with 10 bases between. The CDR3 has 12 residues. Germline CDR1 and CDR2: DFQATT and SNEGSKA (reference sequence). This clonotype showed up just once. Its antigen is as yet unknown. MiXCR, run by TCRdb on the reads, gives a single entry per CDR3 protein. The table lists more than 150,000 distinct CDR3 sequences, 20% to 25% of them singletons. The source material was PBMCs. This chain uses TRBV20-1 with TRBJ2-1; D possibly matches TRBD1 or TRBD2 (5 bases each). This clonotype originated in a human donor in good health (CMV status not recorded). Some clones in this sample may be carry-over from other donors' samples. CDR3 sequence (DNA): TGCAGTGCTAGTCCGGGGCGAAATGAGCAGTTCTTC. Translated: CSASPGRNEQFF.